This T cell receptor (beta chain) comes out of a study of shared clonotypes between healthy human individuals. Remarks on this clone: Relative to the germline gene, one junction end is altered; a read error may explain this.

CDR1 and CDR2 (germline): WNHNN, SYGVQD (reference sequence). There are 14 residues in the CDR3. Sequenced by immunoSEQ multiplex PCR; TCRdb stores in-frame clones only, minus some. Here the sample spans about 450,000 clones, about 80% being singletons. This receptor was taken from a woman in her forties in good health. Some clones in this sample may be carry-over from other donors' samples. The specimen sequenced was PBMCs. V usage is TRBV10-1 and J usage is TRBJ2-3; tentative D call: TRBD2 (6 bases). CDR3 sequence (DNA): TGCGCCAGCAGTTTCGGACTACTCACAGATACGCTGTATTTT. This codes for CASSFGLLTDTLYF.